These 31 T cell receptor beta chains were all obtained from the same sample, sequenced in a study of T cells in Graves' hyperthyroidism and ophthalmopathy. RNA transcripts gave rise to amplified TCR beta CDR3 regions. HTBI primers drove first-round RT-PCR of the TCR CDR3. TCRdb re-called the multiplex PCR reads through MiXCR, storing one row per CDR3 protein. There are about 130,000 distinct CDR3 sequences in the sample; 22% occur only once, and more than 65% lies in the top ten. Sequenced sample: blood. Receptors were obtained from a woman aged 45 to 65 with Graves' hyperthyroidism that later progressed to Graves' ophthalmopathy.

This chain connects TRBV27 to TRBJ2-7; no definite D call. V was pared by 8 bases and J by 6 bases, with 14 bases between. Germline-derived CDR1 and CDR2 are MNHEY and SMNVEV (reference sequence). This CDR3 region has 12 residues. Here the CDR3 DNA reads TGTGCCAGCGGGTTCCGAGCACTCGAGCAGTACTTC. Translated: CASGFRALEQYF.

This clonotype was counted once. This sequence joins TRBV13 and TRBJ2-5; D is possibly TRBD1 (6 bases). Germline V CDR1 and CDR2: PRHDT, FYEKMQ (reference sequence). The CDR3 length is 16 residues. Between the trimmed V and J ends, which lost 2 bases and 4 bases, there was a span of 17 bases. The CDR3 is CASSLNGGGRGETQYF. The CDR3 DNA follows: TGTGCCAGCAGCTTAAATGGGGGCGGTCGAGGAGAGACCCAGTACTTC.

This chain uses TRBV5-1 with TRBJ1-1; 9 positions agree with TRBD1. The germline CDR1 and CDR2 sequences are SGHRS and YFSETQ. The CDR3 loop spans 16 amino acids. V gave up 3 bases and J gave up 1 base; unmatched junction bases: 7. The CDR3 DNA sequence: TGCGCCAGCAGCTCGGGACAGGGTGCGAAGAACACTGAAGCTTTCTTT. It codes for CASSSGQGAKNTEAFF.

This clonotype has just a few counts. One end of the junction is discordant with germline, which a read error may explain. The rearrangement links TRBV27 to TRBJ2-4; tentative D call: TRBD2 (6 bases). Per the germline V gene, CDR1 is MNHEY and CDR2 is SMNVEV (reference sequence). This CDR3 comprises 15 residues. CDR3 loop: CANSLLEGPKNIQYF. CDR3 nucleotides: TGTGCCAACAGTTTATTGGAGGGGCCCAAAAACATTCAGTACTTC.

This clonotype was counted only a few times. This sequence joins TRBV7-3 and TRBJ1-1; D call uncertain. The V and J ends lost 0 bases and 1 base respectively, with 6 bases between them. The CDR3 totals 14 residues. Per the germline V gene, CDR1 is SGHTA and CDR2 is FQGTGA. The CDR3 nucleotides read TGTGCCAGCAGCTTAACCCCGGGGAACACTGAAGCTTTCTTT. Protein product: CASSLTPGNTEAFF. Based on the CDR3 plus reference TRBV7-3 and TRBJ1-1, the full variable domain is GAGVSQTPSNKVTEKGKYVELRCDPISGHTALYWYRQSLGQGPEFLIYFQGTGAADDSGLPNDRFFAVRPEGSVSTLKIQRTERGDSAVYLCASSLTPGNTEAFFGQGTRLTVV.

The gene calls are TRBV20-1 and TRBJ2-3; D might be TRBD1 (6 bases). Trimming took off 0 bases at V and 4 bases at J, with 17 bases between the two ends. The germline V gene has CDR1 DFQATT and CDR2 SNEGSKA (reference sequence). The CDR3 loop spans 16 amino acids. The CDR3 DNA reads as TGCAGTGCTAGAGAGACCTCAGGGGAAAGGGCAGATACGCAGTATTTT. It translates to CSARETSGERADTQYF.

The V and J genes are TRBV5-1 and TRBJ2-3; TRBD2 agrees at 10 bases. The V segment lost 4 bases and the J segment 0 bases; nucleotides outside the gene matches: 14. The CDR3 loop spans 19 amino acids. Germline loops: CDR1 SGHRS, CDR2 YFSETQ. The CDR3 nucleotides read TGCGCCAGCAGCCGCTCCGGGACTAGCGTTAATCCTAGCACAGATACGCAGTATTTT. It is translated as CASSRSGTSVNPSTDTQYF.

This clonotype was seen repeatedly, ten times or more. The chain links TRBV28 to TRBJ1-3; a weak D match, TRBD1 (6 bases). The germline CDR1 and CDR2 sequences are MDHEN and SYDVKM. The CDR3 loop spans 16 amino acids. V lost 6 bases to trimming and J lost 0 bases, with 15 bases between them. In nucleotides, the CDR3 is TGTGCCAGCAGCAAAGGACAGAGGAGCTCTGGAAACACCATATATTTT. Translation gives CASSKGQRSSGNTIYF.

In this sample, this clonotype turned up many times. CDR3 in DNA: TGTGCCAGCAGCTCCTCCCCGGGCTCCTATGAGCAGTTCTTC. Translated: CASSSSPGSYEQFF. V is TRBV7-3 and J is TRBJ2-1; the D is unclear. V lost 4 bases to trimming and J lost 8 bases, with 15 bases between them. The CDR3 totals 14 residues. Germline values: CDR1 SGHTA, CDR2 FQGTGA.

This clonotype showed up many times. This sequence joins TRBV6-1 and TRBJ1-5; D is perhaps TRBD1 (5 bases). V lost 7 bases and J lost 1, with 14 bases in between. The CDR3 totals 15 residues. Germline loops: CDR1 MNHNS, CDR2 SASEGT. CDR3 sequence: CASTLTALSNQPQHF. In DNA, the CDR3 is TGTGCCAGCACACTGACAGCCCTGAGCAATCAGCCCCAGCATTTT.

The chain employs TRBV12-3 or TRBV12-4 and TRBJ1-5, with TRBD1 identical over 7 bases. V dropped 4 bases and J dropped 0; count of bases not matched to a gene: 3. The CDR3 has 15 amino acids. The DNA of the CDR3 is TGTGCCAGCAGTTATAACAGGGGTAGCAATCAGCCCCAGCATTTT. Protein product: CASSYNRGSNQPQHF.

This clonotype appeared many times. V and J are TRBV27 and TRBJ2-3; 10 bases agree with TRBD2. The CDR3 is 16 amino acids. CDR1 is MNHEY, CDR2 SMNVEV, per germline (reference sequence). V gave up 1 base and J gave up 5 bases; unmatched junction bases: 6. CDR3 protein: CASSLLSSGSQDTQYF. CDR3 bases: TGTGCCAGCAGTTTATTATCTAGCGGGAGCCAAGATACGCAGTATTTT.

The gene calls are TRBV11-3 and TRBJ2-3; 11 bases are a match to TRBD2. Unmatched junction bases numbered 7, after V lost 6 bases and J lost 2 bases. The CDR3 length is 16 residues. Per the germline V gene, CDR1 is SGHNT and CDR2 is YENEEA. In DNA, the CDR3 is TGTGCCAGCAGACGCGGGACTAGCGGCCACACAGATACGCAGTATTTT. It is translated as CASRRGTSGHTDTQYF.

This clonotype was counted between two and nine times. V gene TRBV2 combines with J gene TRBJ2-3, with TRBD2 identical over 8 bases. J was trimmed by 3 bases and V by 6 bases; bases with no gene match: 5. CDR3 length: 14 amino acids. Germline CDR1 is SNHLY and CDR2 is FYNNEI. CDR3 residues: CASSWTSQTDTQYF. The CDR3 DNA is TGTGCCAGCAGCTGGACTAGCCAAACAGATACGCAGTATTTT.

This chain links TRBV11-2 with TRBJ1-1; the match to TRBD1 covers 8 bases. Germline CDR1 reads SGHAT; CDR2 reads FQNNGV. The CDR3 extends over 13 amino acids. The J segment lost 4 bases and the V segment lost 4 bases, leaving 2 bases of the junction unmatched. CDR3 DNA: TGTGCCAGCAGCTCTCAGGGGGCCACTGAAGCTTTCTTT. This encodes CASSSQGATEAFF.

This clonotype occurred many times. V and J are TRBV18 and TRBJ1-5; D is perhaps TRBD1 (6 bases). CDR1 and CDR2 from the germline V gene are KGHSH and LQKENI. V was pared by 3 bases and J by 6 bases, with 12 bases between. This CDR3 has 14 residues. The chain's CDR3 is CASSPGGRLQPQHF. The CDR3, as DNA: TGTGCCAGCTCACCGGGGGGGCGCCTTCAGCCCCAGCATTTT. The complete variable domain, with remaining parts taken from reference TRBV18 and TRBJ1-5, reads NAGVMQNPRHLVRRRGQEARLRCSPMKGHSHVYWYRQLPEEGLKFMVYLQKENIIDESGMPKERFSAEFPKEGPSILRIQQVVRGDSAAYFCASSPGGRLQPQHFGDGTRLSIL.

This rearrangement joins TRBV28 to TRBJ1-5; D uncertain. V was clipped by 1 base and J by 2 bases, with 9 bases between them. The CDR3 is made up of 15 amino acids. Germline loops: CDR1 MDHEN, CDR2 SYDVKM. Written as DNA, the CDR3 is TGTGCCAGCAGTTTATTGGGAAGTGGCAATCAGCCCCAGCATTTT. Translated, it gives CASSLLGSGNQPQHF. The entire variable domain, with the rest obtained from reference TRBV28 and TRBJ1-5, is as follows: DVKVTQSSRYLVKRTGEKVFLECVQDMDHENMFWYRQDPGLGLRLIYFSYDVKMKEKGDIPEGYSVSREKKERFSLILESASTNQTSMYLCASSLLGSGNQPQHFGDGTRLSIL.

This clonotype was seen many times. The gene calls are TRBV3-1 and TRBJ2-1, with D tentatively TRBD2 (6 bases). Germline-derived CDR1 and CDR2 are LGHDT and YNNKEL (reference sequence). The CDR3 consists of 15 residues. Trimming cost V 4 bases and J 1 base, with 11 bases left between them. CDR3: CASSRTSNSYNEQFF. The CDR3 nucleotides read TGTGCCAGCAGCCGAACTAGCAATTCCTACAATGAGCAGTTCTTC.

DNA of the CDR3: TGTGCCAGTGAACTTGAGGCCACGGGGAGGAATGAGCAGTTCTTC. This translates into CASELEATGRNEQFF. The chain uses TRBV6-1 and TRBJ2-1, with D possibly TRBD2 on 6 matching bases. CDR3 length: 15 residues. Germline CDR1 and CDR2: MNHNS and SASEGT. Trimming pared 9 bases from V and 7 bases from J, leaving 22 bases between.

This clonotype was seen ten or more times. This rearrangement joins TRBV14 to TRBJ1-1, with D possibly TRBD1 on 5 matching bases. Germline loops: CDR1 SGHDN, CDR2 FVKESK. This CDR3 region has 15 residues. V was clipped by 4 bases and J by 5 bases, with 17 bases between them. The CDR3 nucleotides read TGTGCCAGCAGCCCCTTGTCGCAGGGAGGAACTGAAGCTTTCTTT. It specifies CASSPLSQGGTEAFF.

This clonotype has at least ten counts. The chain joins TRBV2 to TRBJ2-1; TRBD2 is a possible D gene (6 bases). Germline V lookup: CDR1 SNHLY, CDR2 FYNNEI. CDR3 size: 14 residues. V lost 6 bases and J lost 4, with 13 bases in between. The DNA of the CDR3 is TGTGCCAGCAGGGATAGCGGAAAATACAATGAGCAGTTCTTC. This translates into CASRDSGKYNEQFF.

This clonotype has a count of ten or more. The chain has TRBV28 and TRBJ2-7; D may be TRBD2 (5 bases). Germline V gene sequence: CDR1 MDHEN, CDR2 SYDVKM. The ends were cut back, 2 bases at V and 4 bases at J, with 9 bases in the middle. This CDR3 is built from 13 residues. CDR3 bases: TGTGCCAGCAGTTTAGGGCTAGCATACGAGCAGTACTTC. It encodes CASSLGLAYEQYF.

V usage is TRBV3-1 and J usage is TRBJ1-3; D gene ambiguous. The CDR3 runs to 16 residues. Deletions cut 1 base from V and 0 bases from J, with 10 bases between. CDR1 is LGHDT and CDR2 is YNNKEL in the germline V gene (reference sequence). CDR3 sequence reads: CASSQGVAFSGNTIYF. The DNA of the CDR3 is TGTGCCAGCAGCCAAGGAGTAGCCTTCTCTGGAAACACCATATATTTT.

This clonotype was seen a handful of times. The chain links TRBV7-9 to TRBJ2-4; a possible D gene is TRBD1 (6 bases). V was clipped by 5 bases and J by 7 bases, with 9 bases between them. The CDR3 length is 12 residues. Germline V gene data show CDR1 as SEHNR and CDR2 as FQNEAQ (reference sequence). DNA of the CDR3: TGTGCCAGCAGCAGGGACACCAACATTCAGTACTTC. Residues: CASSRDTNIQYF.

J is TRBJ1-2 and V is TRBV5-1; 8 bases align to TRBD1. V lost 0 bases and J lost 4; bases outside the gene matches: 2. Germline V gene sequence: CDR1 SGHRS, CDR2 YFSETQ. The CDR3 length is 14 residues. As DNA, the CDR3 is TGCGCCAGCAGCTTGGACAGGGGGGGCTATGGCTACACCTTC. Translated, it gives CASSLDRGGYGYTF. The full variable domain, in which reference TRBV5-1 and TRBJ1-2 provide the parts outside the CDR3, is KAGVTQTPRYLIKTRGQQVTLSCSPISGHRSVSWYQQTPGQGLQFLFEYFSETQRNKGNFPGRFSGRQFSNSRSEMNVSTLELGDSALYLCASSLDRGGYGYTFGSGTRLTVV.

This clonotype was picked up many times. The chain has TRBV6-1 and TRBJ2-1; 7 nucleotides agree with TRBD2. The trim removed 5 bases at V and 6 bases at J, leaving 10 bases unmatched. CDR3 size: 15 residues. Germline CDR1 is MNHNS and CDR2 is SASEGT. CDR3 amino acids: CASSPGLAVSNEQFF. CDR3 sequence (DNA): TGTGCCAGCAGTCCGGGGCTAGCGGTGAGCAATGAGCAGTTCTTC.

V is TRBV27 and J is TRBJ2-7; 11 nucleotides align to TRBD2. Germline-derived CDR1 and CDR2 are MNHEY and SMNVEV (reference sequence). V was pared by 6 bases and J by 2 bases, with 6 bases of the junction left unmatched. The CDR3 is made up of 15 amino acids. The CDR3, as DNA: TGTGCCAGCAGAACCGGGACTAGCGGTACCTACGAGCAGTACTTC. Translated, it gives CASRTGTSGTYEQYF.

This clonotype has just a few counts. The chain employs TRBV20-1 and TRBJ2-4; D is uncertain. CDR1 and CDR2 from the germline V gene are DFQATT and SNEGSKA (reference sequence). V was clipped by 1 base and J by 0 bases, with 7 bases between them. CDR3 length equals 14 residues. CDR3 region: CSARGVIAKNIQYF. CDR3 nucleotide sequence: TGCAGTGCTAGAGGGGTAATAGCCAAAAACATTCAGTACTTC.

V and J are TRBV3-1 and TRBJ1-1; TRBD1 is a possible D gene (5 bases). The germline V and J ends were trimmed by 4 bases and 10 bases, with 13 bases remaining between them. Germline V CDR1 and CDR2: LGHDT, YNNKEL (reference sequence). The CDR3 consists of 12 residues. The CDR3 reads CASSRGGSGAFF. The DNA of the CDR3 is TGTGCCAGCAGCCGGGGGGGTAGTGGAGCTTTCTTT.

This clonotype was found many times. The chain has TRBV7-8 and TRBJ2-7, with 7 nucleotides matching TRBD2. Germline V gene sequence: CDR1 SGHVS, CDR2 FQNEAQ. The V segment lost 4 bases and the J segment 2 bases; nucleotides outside the gene matches: 5. The CDR3 runs to 14 residues. Written as DNA, the CDR3 is TGTGCCAGCAGCTCCGGGACTAAACCCTACGAGCAGTACTTC. As protein: CASSSGTKPYEQYF.

In its sample, this clonotype was seen many times. The junction and the germline gene differ at one end; a read error may be behind it. The CDR3 DNA is TGTGCCAGCAGCCTAGCTAGTAGGACAGCCGTGAGCTACACCTTC. It encodes CASSLASRTAVSYTF. The rearrangement uses TRBV7-9 and TRBJ1-2; possible D gene TRBD1, 6 bases. Germline V CDR1 and CDR2: SEHNR, FQNEAQ (reference sequence). The CDR3 is 15 residues long.